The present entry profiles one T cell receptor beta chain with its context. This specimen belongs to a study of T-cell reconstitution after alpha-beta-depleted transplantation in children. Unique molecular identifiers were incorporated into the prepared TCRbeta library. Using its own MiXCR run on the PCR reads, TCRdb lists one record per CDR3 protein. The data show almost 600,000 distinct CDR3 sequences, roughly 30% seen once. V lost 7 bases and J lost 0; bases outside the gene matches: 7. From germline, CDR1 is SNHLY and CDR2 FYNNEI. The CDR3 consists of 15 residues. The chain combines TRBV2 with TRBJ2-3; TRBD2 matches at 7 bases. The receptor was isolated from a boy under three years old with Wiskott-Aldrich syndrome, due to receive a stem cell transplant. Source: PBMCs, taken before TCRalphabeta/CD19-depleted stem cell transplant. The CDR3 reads CASKLAESSTDTQYF. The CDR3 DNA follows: TGTGCCAGCAAGCTAGCGGAGAGTAGCACAGATACGCAGTATTTT. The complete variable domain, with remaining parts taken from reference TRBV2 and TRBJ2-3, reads EPEVTQTPSHQVTQMGQEVILRCVPISNHLYFYWYRQILGQKVEFLVSFYNNEISEKSEIFDDQFSVERPDGSNFTLKIRSTKLEDSAMYFCASKLAESSTDTQYFGPGTRLTVL.